This T cell receptor (beta chain) appears in the sequencing data of a study of cytomegalovirus exposure and HLA in healthy donors. The study, taken as a whole, reports: Some TCR beta chains (164 of them) were listed as cytomegalovirus-associated. Testing in vitro showed three CMV-associated chains specific for CMV antigens.

This clone was recorded only once. Its specificity is unknown. While the first cohort had some 700 subjects, the donors belonged to the separate validation cohort of over a hundred subjects. The assay was immunoSEQ multiplex PCR, and TCRdb's table has in-frame clones only and misses some. The sample lists fewer than 100,000 clones, approximately 91% occurring once. J gave up 2 bases and V 2 bases, and 2 bases lay outside the gene matches. The CDR3 runs to 16 residues. Germline CDR1 SGHTA, CDR2 FQGTGA. The sequencing input was PBMCs. The gene calls are TRBV7-3 and TRBJ2-1, with 11 bases lining up with TRBD2. The sequence was obtained from a man aged 30 to 39 in good health and CMV-seronegative. CDR3 sequence reads: CASSLLAGGPYNEQFF. The CDR3 DNA sequence: TGTGCCAGCAGCTTATTAGCGGGAGGGCCCTACAATGAGCAGTTCTTC.